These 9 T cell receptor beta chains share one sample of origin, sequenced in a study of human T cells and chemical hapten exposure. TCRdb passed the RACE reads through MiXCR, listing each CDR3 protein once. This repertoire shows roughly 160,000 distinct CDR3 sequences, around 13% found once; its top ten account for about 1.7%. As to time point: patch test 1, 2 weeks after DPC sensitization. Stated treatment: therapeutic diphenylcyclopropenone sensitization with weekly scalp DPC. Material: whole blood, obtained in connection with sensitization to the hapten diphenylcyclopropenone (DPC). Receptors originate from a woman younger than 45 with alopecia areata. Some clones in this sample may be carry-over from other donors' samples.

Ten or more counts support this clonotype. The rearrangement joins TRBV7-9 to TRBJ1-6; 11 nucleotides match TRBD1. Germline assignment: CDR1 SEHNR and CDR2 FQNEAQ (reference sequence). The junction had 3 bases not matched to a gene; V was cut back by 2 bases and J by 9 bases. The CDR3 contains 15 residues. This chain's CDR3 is CASSLQGTGGSPLHF. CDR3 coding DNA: TGTGCCAGCAGCTTACAGGGGACAGGGGGTTCACCCCTCCACTTT.

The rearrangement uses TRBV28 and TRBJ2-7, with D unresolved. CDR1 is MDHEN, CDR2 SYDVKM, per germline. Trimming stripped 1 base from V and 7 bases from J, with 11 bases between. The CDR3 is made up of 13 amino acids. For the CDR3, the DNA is TGTGCCAGCAGTTTATCCACCACTCGGGAGCAGTACTTC. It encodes CASSLSTTREQYF.

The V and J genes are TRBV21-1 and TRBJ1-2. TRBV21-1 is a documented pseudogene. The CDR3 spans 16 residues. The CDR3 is CASSSRMVYTNYGYTF. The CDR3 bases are TGTGCCAGCAGCAGCCGGATGGTTTATACTAACTATGGCTACACCTTC.

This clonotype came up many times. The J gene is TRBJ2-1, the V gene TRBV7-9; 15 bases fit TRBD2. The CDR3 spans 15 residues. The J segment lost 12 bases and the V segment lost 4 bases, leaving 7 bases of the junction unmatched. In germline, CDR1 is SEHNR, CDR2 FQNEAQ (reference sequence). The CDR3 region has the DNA TGTGCCAGCAGCTCTCGGACTAGCGGGGGGGCCTGGCAGTTCTTC. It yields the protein CASSSRTSGGAWQFF.

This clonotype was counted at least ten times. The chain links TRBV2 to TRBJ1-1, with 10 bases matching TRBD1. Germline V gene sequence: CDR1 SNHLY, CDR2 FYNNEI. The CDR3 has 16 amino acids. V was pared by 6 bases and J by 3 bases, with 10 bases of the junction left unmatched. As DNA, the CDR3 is TGTGCCAGCAGCGGGACAGGGGAACTTGAAGACACTGAAGCTTTCTTT. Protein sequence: CASSGTGELEDTEAFF.

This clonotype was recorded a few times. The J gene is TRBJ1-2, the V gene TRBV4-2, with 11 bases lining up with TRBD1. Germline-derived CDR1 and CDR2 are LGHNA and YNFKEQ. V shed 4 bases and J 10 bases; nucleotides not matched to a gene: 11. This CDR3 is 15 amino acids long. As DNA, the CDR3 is TGTGCCAGCAGCCGGGGACAGGGGGGAACTGGAGACTACACCTTC. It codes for CASSRGQGGTGDYTF.

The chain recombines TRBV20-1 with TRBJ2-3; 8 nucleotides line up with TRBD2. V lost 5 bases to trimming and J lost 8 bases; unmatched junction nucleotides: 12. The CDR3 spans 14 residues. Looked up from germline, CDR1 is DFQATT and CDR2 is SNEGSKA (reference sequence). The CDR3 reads CSASGLGGLGTQYF. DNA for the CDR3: TGCAGTGCTTCGGGACTAGGGGGGTTAGGTACGCAGTATTTT.

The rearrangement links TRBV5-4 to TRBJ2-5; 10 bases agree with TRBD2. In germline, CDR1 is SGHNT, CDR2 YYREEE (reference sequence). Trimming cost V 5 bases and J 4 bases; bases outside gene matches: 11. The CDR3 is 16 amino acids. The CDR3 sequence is CASRDPLAGVGETQYF. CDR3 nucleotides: TGTGCCAGCAGGGACCCCCTAGCGGGAGTCGGAGAGACCCAGTACTTC.

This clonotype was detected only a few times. Written as DNA, the CDR3 is TGTGCCAGCAGCTTGGCAGTATCCTACAATGAGCAGTTCTTC. Translated: CASSLAVSYNEQFF. The V and J genes are TRBV5-4 and TRBJ2-1; no definite D call. Germline CDR1 and CDR2: SGHNT and YYREEE (reference sequence). The CDR3 sequence is 14 residues long. V shed 0 bases and J shed 1 base, with 5 bases lying between them.